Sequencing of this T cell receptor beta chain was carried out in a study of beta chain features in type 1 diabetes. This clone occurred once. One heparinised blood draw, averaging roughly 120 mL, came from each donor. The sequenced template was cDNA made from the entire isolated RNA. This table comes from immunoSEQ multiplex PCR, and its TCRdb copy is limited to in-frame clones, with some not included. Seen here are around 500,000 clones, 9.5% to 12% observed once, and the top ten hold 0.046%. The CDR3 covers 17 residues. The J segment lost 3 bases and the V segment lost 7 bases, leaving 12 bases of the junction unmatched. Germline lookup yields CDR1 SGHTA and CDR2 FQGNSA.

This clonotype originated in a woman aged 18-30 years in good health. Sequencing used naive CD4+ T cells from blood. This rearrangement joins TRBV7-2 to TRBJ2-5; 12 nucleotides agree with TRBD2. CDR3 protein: CASTFNLLAGGKETQYF. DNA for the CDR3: TGTGCCAGCACCTTCAATCTCCTAGCGGGGGGGAAAGAGACCCAGTACTTC.